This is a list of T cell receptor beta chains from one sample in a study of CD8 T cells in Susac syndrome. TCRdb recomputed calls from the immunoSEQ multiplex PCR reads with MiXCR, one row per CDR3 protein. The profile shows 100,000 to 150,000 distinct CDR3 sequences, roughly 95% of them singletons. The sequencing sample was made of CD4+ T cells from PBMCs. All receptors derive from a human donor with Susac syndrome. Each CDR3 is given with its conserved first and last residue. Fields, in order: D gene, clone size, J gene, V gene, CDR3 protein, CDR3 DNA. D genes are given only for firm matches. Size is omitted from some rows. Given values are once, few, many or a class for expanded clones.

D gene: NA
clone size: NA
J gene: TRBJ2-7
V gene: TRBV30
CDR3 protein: CAWSRRGHYEQYF
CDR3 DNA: TGTGCCTGGAGTCGGAGGGGCCACTACGAGCAGTACTTC

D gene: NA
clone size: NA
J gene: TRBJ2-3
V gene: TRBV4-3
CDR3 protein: CASSVLGGLTDTQYF
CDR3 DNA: TGCGCCAGCAGCGTCCTGGGGGGGCTGACAGATACGCAGTATTTT

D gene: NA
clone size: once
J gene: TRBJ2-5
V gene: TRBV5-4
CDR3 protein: CASSPGGGRETQYF
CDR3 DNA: TGTGCCAGCAGCCCGGGTGGCGGCCGAGAGACCCAGTACTTC

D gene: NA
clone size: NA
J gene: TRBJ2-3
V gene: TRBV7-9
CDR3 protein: CASSLAGVADTQYF
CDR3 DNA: TGTGCCAGCAGCTTAGCGGGAGTAGCAGATACGCAGTATTTT

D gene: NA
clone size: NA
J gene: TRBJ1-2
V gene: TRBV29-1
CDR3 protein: CSVQKTGQANYGYTF
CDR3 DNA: TGCAGCGTTCAAAAAACAGGGCAAGCTAACTATGGCTACACCTTC

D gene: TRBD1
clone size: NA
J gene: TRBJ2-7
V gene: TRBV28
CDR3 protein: CASRGFWDRSYEQYF
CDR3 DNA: TGTGCCAGCAGGGGCTTCTGGGACAGATCTTACGAGCAGTACTTC

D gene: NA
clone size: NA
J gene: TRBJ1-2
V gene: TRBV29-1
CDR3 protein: CSVERGKRGGYTF
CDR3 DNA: TGCAGCGTTGAACGGGGCAAGAGGGGTGGCTACACCTTC

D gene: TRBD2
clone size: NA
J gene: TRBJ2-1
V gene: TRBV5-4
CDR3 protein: CASSFTSGTYYNEQFF
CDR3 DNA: TGTGCCAGCAGCTTTACTAGCGGGACGTACTACAATGAGCAGTTCTTC

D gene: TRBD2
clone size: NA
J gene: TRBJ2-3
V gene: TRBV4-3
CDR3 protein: CASSQDEGLAGTDTQYF
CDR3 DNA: TGCGCCAGCAGCCAAGATGAAGGGCTAGCGGGAACAGATACGCAGTATTTT

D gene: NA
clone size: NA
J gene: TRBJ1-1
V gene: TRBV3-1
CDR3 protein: CASSQESSVNTEAFF
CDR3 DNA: TGTGCCAGCAGCCAAGAATCCTCGGTTAACACTGAAGCTTTCTTT

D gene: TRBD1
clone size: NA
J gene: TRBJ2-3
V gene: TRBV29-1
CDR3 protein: CSTTGVYFTDTQYF
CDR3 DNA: TGCAGCACGACAGGGGTGTATTTCACAGATACGCAGTATTTT

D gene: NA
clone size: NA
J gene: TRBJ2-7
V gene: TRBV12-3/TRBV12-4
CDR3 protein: CASSSHLGRDYEQYF
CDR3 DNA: TGTGCCAGCAGTTCCCACCTAGGGAGAGACTACGAGCAGTACTTC

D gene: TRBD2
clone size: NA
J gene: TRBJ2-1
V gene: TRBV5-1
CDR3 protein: CASSLAGGPFEQFF
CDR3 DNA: TGCGCCAGCAGCCTAGCGGGAGGGCCTTTTGAGCAGTTCTTC

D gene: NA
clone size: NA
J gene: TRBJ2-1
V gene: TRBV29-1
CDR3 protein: CSVGHLYNEQFF
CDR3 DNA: TGCAGCGTTGGACACCTCTACAATGAGCAGTTCTTC

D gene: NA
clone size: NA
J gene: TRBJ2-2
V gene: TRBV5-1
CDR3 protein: CASSLGGISQIPGELFF
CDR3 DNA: TGCGCCAGCAGCTTGGGTGGCATCTCCCAAATCCCCGGGGAGCTGTTTTTT

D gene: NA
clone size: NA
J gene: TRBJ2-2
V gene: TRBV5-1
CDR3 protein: CASSLSTANTGELFF
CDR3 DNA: TGCGCCAGCAGCTTGAGCACAGCGAACACCGGGGAGCTGTTTTTT

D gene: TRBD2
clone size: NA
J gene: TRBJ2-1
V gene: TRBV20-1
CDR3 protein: CSAKTSGEWNEQFF
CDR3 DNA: TGCAGTGCCAAGACTAGCGGCGAGTGGAATGAGCAGTTCTTC

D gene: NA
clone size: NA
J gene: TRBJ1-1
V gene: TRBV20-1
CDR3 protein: CSAREYRDEAFF
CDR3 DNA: TGCAGTGCTAGAGAATACAGGGACGAAGCTTTCTTT

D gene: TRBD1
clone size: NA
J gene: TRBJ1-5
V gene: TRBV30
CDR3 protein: CAWSVNQGAQPQHF
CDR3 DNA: TGTGCCTGGAGTGTAAATCAGGGGGCTCAGCCCCAGCATTTT

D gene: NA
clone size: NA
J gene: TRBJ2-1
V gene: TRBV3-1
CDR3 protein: CASSQVRAEQFF
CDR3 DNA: TGTGCCAGCAGCCAAGTCCGGGCCGAGCAGTTCTTC

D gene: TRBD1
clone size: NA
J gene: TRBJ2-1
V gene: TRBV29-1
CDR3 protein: CSMHGTGDYNEQFF
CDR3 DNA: TGCAGCATGCACGGGACAGGGGATTACAATGAGCAGTTCTTC

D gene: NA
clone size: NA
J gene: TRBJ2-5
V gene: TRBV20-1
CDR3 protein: CSAMARQETQYF
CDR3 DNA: TGCAGTGCCATGGCCAGGCAAGAGACCCAGTACTTC

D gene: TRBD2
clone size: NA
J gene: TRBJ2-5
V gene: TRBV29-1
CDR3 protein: CSVPGRETQYF
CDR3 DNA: TGCAGCGTTCCCGGGAGGGAGACCCAGTACTTC

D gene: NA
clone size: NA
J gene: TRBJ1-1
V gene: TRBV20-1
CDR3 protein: CSAFYGGPATEAFF
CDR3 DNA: TGCAGTGCTTTCTACGGAGGGCCTGCCACTGAAGCTTTCTTT

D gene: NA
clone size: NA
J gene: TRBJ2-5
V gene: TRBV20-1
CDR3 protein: CSATRGTGFETQYF
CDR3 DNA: TGCAGTGCCACGAGGGGCACAGGGTTTGAGACCCAGTACTTC

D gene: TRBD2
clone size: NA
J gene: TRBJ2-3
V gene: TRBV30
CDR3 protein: CAWGSGSSDTQYF
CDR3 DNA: TGTGCCTGGGGGAGCGGGAGTTCAGATACGCAGTATTTT